Sequencing of this T cell receptor beta chain was carried out in a study of T cell repertoires in aging, cancer and after chemotherapy. Study at large: Donor ages fell into six groups from 30 or younger up to 70 or older. Healthy donor repertoires were recorded over several months to years and showed clear clonal overlap.

Regarding the study as a whole: Immunological memory after chemotherapy cannot be judged from the repertoire data.

V was cut by 5 bases and J by 2 bases, with 12 bases left in between. This CDR3 comprises 14 residues. Germline V gene data show CDR1 as SGHAT and CDR2 as FQNNGV. In regard to this clonotype: The antigen is undetermined.

Amplification of TCR beta used genomic DNA extracted from peripheral blood. TRB rearrangements spanning V, D and J were amplified using mixed TRB-A/B primers. Via MiXCR, TCRdb re-called the multiplex PCR reads, giving one row per CDR3 protein. The sample has roughly 8,100 distinct CDR3 sequences; under 35% are singletons. This TCR derives from a human donor in good health. The material sequenced was blood. The rearrangement uses TRBV11-2 and TRBJ2-5; no clear D. CDR3: CASSIGNQQETQYF. The CDR3 nucleotides read TGTGCCAGCAGCATAGGGAATCAGCAAGAGACCCAGTACTTC.